This TCR beta chain is from a study of T cell changes during pregnancy in multiple sclerosis. The assay was immunoSEQ multiplex PCR, and TCRdb's table has in-frame clones only and misses some. The top ten clones hold 0.35% to 0.45% of a sample with 38,000 or so clones, 93% of them seen once. This clone was observed a single time. Trimming shortened V by 0 bases and J by 11 bases, and 7 bases separated the two germline ends. Germline V gene lookup returns CDR1 LNHNV and CDR2 YYDKDF (reference sequence). The CDR3 is 12 residues long. The origin of this receptor is a female donor with multiple sclerosis, enrolled in a pregnancy study. Here the sequenced sample was CD4+ T cells from peripheral blood mononuclear cells, taken in the first trimester of pregnancy. The rearrangement uses TRBV15 and TRBJ1-4, with a tentative D call TRBD1 (5 bases). The CDR3 nucleotides are TGTGCCACCAGCAGAGATGGGGCCAAACTGTTTTTT. Encoded protein: CATSRDGAKLFF.